This TCR beta chain was sequenced for a study of T cells expressing NK-cell markers. Overall study findings and caveats: Dominance of the CD3+CD56-NKG2C+ fraction by these clonotypes also held in a few donors. NKG2C+ dominant clonotypes from 6 or 7 donors made up roughly 1.0-8% of CD8+ T cells.

About this clonotype itself: Its antigen is not identified.

The CDR3 is 13 amino acids. Per germline, CDR1 SGHAT and CDR2 FQNNGV. Beta-chain TCR cDNA was generated via 5'RACE template switching with UMIs. TCRdb reanalyzed the 5' RACE reads, giving one entry per CDR3 protein sequence and no DNA. Its table lists under 600,000 distinct CDR3 sequences. The chain recombines TRBV11-2 with TRBJ2-1; TCRdb lists TRBD2, though no DNA is available to test this call. Source material: blood T cells: a sorted CD56 or NKG2C T cell subset, CD4+ or CD8+ T cells, or bulk PBMC T cells (not recorded which). This receptor was identified in a woman between 50 and 59 years old in good health. CDR3 region: CASSAGGDNEQFF.